These 15 T cell receptor beta chains were all obtained from the same sample, sequenced in a study of human T cells and chemical hapten exposure. Documented time point: pre-sensitization, week 0. The treatment: therapeutic diphenylcyclopropenone sensitization with weekly scalp DPC. TCRdb ran MiXCR on the RACE reads and lists one entry per CDR3 protein. The sample has 120,000 or so distinct CDR3 sequences; roughly 13% are singletons. The material was whole blood, obtained in connection with sensitization to the hapten diphenylcyclopropenone (DPC). Receptors originate from a woman under 30 with alopecia areata. Some clones in this sample may be carry-over from other donors' samples.

For this clonotype: A much larger clone lies one base from this, so it may be a read error. This chain uses TRBV2 with TRBJ2-2; D remains unclear. V was cut by 4 bases and J by 5 bases, with 5 bases left in between. The CDR3 runs 12 residues. The germline gives CDR1 SNHLY, CDR2 FYNNEI. For the CDR3, the DNA is TGTGCCAGCAGTGTAGAGACCGGGGAGCTGTTTTTT. Amino acid sequence: CASSVETGELFF.

Ten or more counts support this clonotype. The J gene is TRBJ2-2, the V gene TRBV20-1, with 11 bases matching TRBD2. Germline V gene data show CDR1 as DFQATT and CDR2 as SNEGSKA (reference sequence). The V gene end was trimmed by 0 bases and the J gene end by 5 bases; junction bases not matched to a gene: 5. The CDR3 is made up of 16 amino acids. CDR3 in amino acids: CSARDILAGETGELFF. The CDR3 DNA sequence: TGCAGTGCTAGAGATATACTAGCGGGGGAAACCGGGGAGCTGTTTTTT.

A few counts support this clonotype. V and J are TRBV6-5 and TRBJ2-1; D may be TRBD1 (6 bases). The CDR3 is made up of 17 amino acids. CDR1 is MNHEY, CDR2 SVGAGI, per germline. Trimming left V 0 bases short and J 7 bases short, with 19 bases between. As DNA, the CDR3 is TGTGCCAGCAGTTACTCGACAGGACGCTTCCTGAGGAATGAGCAGTTCTTC. Its translation is CASSYSTGRFLRNEQFF.

The rearrangement joins TRBV20-1 to TRBJ2-5, with TRBD2 identical over 11 bases. Trimming at V came to 5 bases and at J to 4 bases, leaving 3 bases not matched to a gene. CDR3 size: 13 residues. Germline-derived CDR1 and CDR2 are DFQATT and SNEGSKA (reference sequence). As DNA, the CDR3 is TGCAGTGCTGCCGGACTAGCGGGAGAGACCCAGTACTTC. The encoded protein is CSAAGLAGETQYF.

V and J are TRBV27 and TRBJ2-7; D possibly corresponds to TRBD2 (6 bases). The germline gives CDR1 MNHEY, CDR2 SMNVEV (reference sequence). Trimming took off 2 bases at V and 5 bases at J, with 25 bases between the two ends. The CDR3 runs 18 residues. The CDR3 spells CASSLTPDLAFYVDEQYF. The CDR3 region has the DNA TGTGCCAGCAGTTTAACCCCCGACCTAGCGTTCTATGTGGACGAGCAGTACTTC.

The V and J genes are TRBV7-6 and TRBJ1-1, with no clear D. The V end was cut by 0 bases, the J end by 4 bases, with 6 bases between. CDR1 SGHVS and CDR2 FNYEAQ come from the germline V gene. CDR3 length: 13 amino acids. CDR3 sequence: CASSLAPRTEAFF. CDR3 DNA: TGTGCCAGCAGCTTAGCCCCCCGCACTGAAGCTTTCTTT.

The chain is built from TRBV21-1 and TRBJ1-2; the DNA was not used to check the table's D call, TRBD1. TRBV21-1 is a pseudogene. This CDR3 spans 16 amino acids. The chain's CDR3 is CASSPQCPERDYGYTF. CDR3 nucleotides: TGTGCCAGCAGCCCCCAGTGCCCGGAGAGGGACTATGGCTACACCTTC.

This chain links TRBV9 with TRBJ1-2, with no clear D. There are 16 residues in the CDR3. The germline gives CDR1 SGDLS, CDR2 YYNGEE. V was clipped by 0 bases and J by 4 bases, with 16 bases between them. In nucleotides, the CDR3 is TGTGCCAGCAGCGTAGCTACGTCCGCTGGGTCCTATGGCTACACCTTC. This encodes CASSVATSAGSYGYTF.

The table lists this clonotype with a few counts. The rearrangement links TRBV7-9 to TRBJ2-2; the D gene is possibly TRBD2 (6 bases). V lost 0 bases, J lost 7 bases, and 15 bases lay in between. Germline CDR1 and CDR2: SEHNR and FQNEAQ (reference sequence). CDR3 length: 16 residues. CDR3 region: CASSLARSGLGGELFF. The CDR3 DNA reads as TGTGCCAGCAGCTTAGCCAGGTCGGGACTCGGCGGGGAGCTGTTTTTT.

This clonotype was counted ten times or more. The chain joins TRBV29-1 to TRBJ1-1; D is possibly TRBD1 (5 bases). V lost 7 bases to trimming and J lost 0 bases, with 9 bases between them. CDR1 and CDR2 from the germline V gene are SQVTM and ANQGSEA. The CDR3 consists of 12 residues. The CDR3 reads CSGGQLNTEAFF. The DNA of the CDR3 is TGCAGCGGGGGCCAGTTGAACACTGAAGCTTTCTTT. The variable domain in full, with the rest retrieved from reference TRBV29-1 and TRBJ1-1, is SAVISQKPSRDICQRGTSLTIQCQVDSQVTMMFWYRQQPGQSLTLIATANQGSEATYESGFVIDKFPISRPNLTFSTLTVSNMSPEDSSIYLCSGGQLNTEAFFGQGTRLTVV.

The V call is TRBV28, the J call TRBJ2-7; TRBD1 aligns across 7 bases. Germline V gene lookup returns CDR1 MDHEN and CDR2 SYDVKM. The CDR3 runs 17 residues. The trim removed 6 bases at V and 4 bases at J, leaving 18 bases unmatched. The CDR3 here is CASSLAPRQGGLYEQYF. For the CDR3, the DNA is TGTGCCAGCAGCCTTGCCCCACGACAGGGTGGACTGTACGAGCAGTACTTC.

This clonotype has only a few counts. The rearrangement links TRBV7-2 to TRBJ1-2; no definite D call. Germline V gives CDR1 SGHTA, CDR2 FQGNSA. This CDR3 has 13 residues. The germline V and J ends were trimmed by 6 bases and 1 base, with 9 bases remaining between them. In nucleotides, the CDR3 is TGTGCCAGCAGTCCCAGGAATAACTATGGCTACACCTTC. Protein: CASSPRNNYGYTF.

This clonotype was detected only a few times. V gene TRBV7-8 combines with J gene TRBJ1-6, with TRBD1 matching over 8 bases. There are 18 residues in the CDR3. In germline, CDR1 is SGHVS, CDR2 FQNEAQ. J lost 0 bases, V lost 0 bases, and 4 bases had no gene match. CDR3 DNA sequence: TGTGCCAGCAGCTTAGCGCGGACAGGGAGCTCCTATAATTCACCCCTCCACTTT. Translated: CASSLARTGSSYNSPLHF.

The chain employs TRBV7-2 and TRBJ2-5, with a tentative D call TRBD1 (6 bases). CDR1 is SGHTA and CDR2 is FQGNSA in the germline V gene. This CDR3 has 14 residues. The V and J ends lost 6 bases and 1 base respectively, with 12 bases between them. CDR3 protein: CASRGRGGQETQYF. The CDR3 bases are TGTGCCAGCAGGGGCAGGGGCGGCCAAGAGACCCAGTACTTC.

The genes are TRBV3-1 and TRBJ2-1; 10 positions match TRBD2. CDR1 and CDR2 from the germline V gene are LGHDT and YNNKEL (reference sequence). Trimming removed 0 bases from V and 2 bases from J; junction bases left unmatched: 1. The CDR3 is made up of 16 amino acids. In nucleotides, the CDR3 is TGTGCCAGCAGCCAAGAGACTAGCGGGCCCTACAATGAGCAGTTCTTC. It codes for CASSQETSGPYNEQFF.